What follows are 32 T cell receptor beta chains derived from one specimen sequenced in a study of shared clonotypes between healthy human individuals. Assay used: immunoSEQ multiplex PCR; TCRdb lists only in-frame clones, some missing. The sample includes about 2.1 million clones, just over 90% of them seen just once. In the naive CD8 group, cells lacked CD45RO and were positively selected for CCR7, so terminally differentiated effector memory CD45RA+ cells were left out. Input material: naive CD8+ T cells from PBMCs. The receptors were sampled from a man aged 18 to 30 in good health. Some clones in this sample may be carry-over from other donors' samples.

J is TRBJ2-7 and V is TRBV27; 7 nucleotides match TRBD2. The germline V gene has CDR1 MNHEY and CDR2 SMNVEV (reference sequence). After removal of 4 bases from V and 6 bases from J, the junction contained 15 bases not matched to a gene. The CDR3 spans 16 residues. The chain's CDR3 is CASSSYREDSRGEQYF. CDR3 sequence (DNA): TGTGCCAGCAGTTCGTACCGGGAGGACTCCCGGGGCGAGCAGTACTTC.

The genes are TRBV12-5 and TRBJ1-2; tentative D call: TRBD1 (6 bases). V lost 2 bases, J lost 9 bases, and 22 bases lay in between. The length of the CDR3 is 16 residues. The germline V gene encodes CDR1 LGHNT and CDR2 FRNRAP. CDR3 nucleotide sequence: TGTGCTAGTGGTTTGCTGACTGTAGGGGGGTTCTCAAGCTACACCTTC. Protein sequence: CASGLLTVGGFSSYTF.

The chain combines TRBV19 with TRBJ1-5; D perhaps matches TRBD1 (6 bases). This CDR3 is 13 amino acids long. V gave up 3 bases and J gave up 11 bases, with 14 bases separating them. The germline V gene encodes CDR1 LNHDA and CDR2 SQIVND (reference sequence). In DNA form, the CDR3 reads TGTGCCAGTAGTATCCCTCCAGGGGAGGCCCAGCATTTT. Amino acids: CASSIPPGEAQHF.

About this clone: The identical CDR3 is also encoded by other nucleotide sequences in the sample. The chain couples TRBV28 to TRBJ1-5, with D possibly TRBD1 on 6 matching bases. Germline V CDR1 and CDR2: MDHEN, SYDVKM. V was trimmed by 6 bases and J by 6 bases, leaving 15 bases between them. CDR3 length: 14 amino acids. CDR3 DNA: TGTGCCAGCAGCCCCACGGGGGGCTCTCAGCCCCAGCATTTT. This translates into CASSPTGGSQPQHF.

This clone was observed a single time. The gene calls are TRBV11-2 and TRBJ2-5; 16 bases are a match to TRBD2. The CDR3 extends over 16 amino acids. The V segment lost 5 bases and the J segment 5 bases; nucleotides outside the gene matches: 5. The V gene's germline CDR1 is SGHAT and CDR2 FQNNGV. The CDR3 DNA is TGTGCCAGCAGCAAGGGACTAGCGGGAGGGTGGGAGACCCAGTACTTC. This translates into CASSKGLAGGWETQYF.

V usage is TRBV4-1 and J usage is TRBJ2-2; 10 bases align to TRBD1. Germline assignment: CDR1 MGHRA and CDR2 YSYEKL. Germline trimming cut 0 bases from V and 7 bases from J; bases unmatched to any gene: 11. This CDR3 region has 18 residues. CDR3 coding DNA: TGCGCCAGCAGCCAAGATCTAGGGACAGGGGCCTTCGGCGGGGAGCTGTTTTTT. Translation gives CASSQDLGTGAFGGELFF.

The rearrangement uses TRBV9 and TRBJ1-1; D is unresolved. This CDR3 is built from 14 residues. Germline-derived CDR1 and CDR2 are SGDLS and YYNGEE. V was clipped by 3 bases and J by 1 base, with 10 bases between them. In nucleotides, the CDR3 is TGTGCCAGCAGCGCTGACCGTTGGAACACTGAAGCTTTCTTT. It codes for CASSADRWNTEAFF.

This clone occurred a few times. The CDR3 nucleotides read TGTGCCACCAGCAGAGAACGTACAGGGAATCAGCCCCAGCATTTT. Amino acids: CATSRERTGNQPQHF. The chain employs TRBV15 and TRBJ1-5; TRBD1 might be the D (6 bases). This CDR3 region has 15 residues. V lost 0 bases to trimming and J lost 4 bases, with 10 bases between them. CDR1 and CDR2 from the germline V gene are LNHNV and YYDKDF (reference sequence). Drawing the rest from reference TRBV15 and TRBJ1-5, the complete variable domain is DAMVIQNPRYQVTQFGKPVTLSCSQTLNHNVMYWYQQKSSQAPKLLFHYYDKDFNNEADTPDNFQSRRPNTSFCFLDIRSPGLGDTAMYLCATSRERTGNQPQHFGDGTRLSIL.

DNA of the CDR3: TGTGCCAGCGCGGCCCTTGGCTTTCGGGTTCAAGTGCAGTTCTTC. Amino acids: CASAALGFRVQVQFF. The J gene is TRBJ2-1, the V gene TRBV28; unclear D gene. Trimming took off 8 bases at V and 12 bases at J, with 26 bases between the two ends. CDR3 length: 15 amino acids. The germline V gene encodes CDR1 MDHEN and CDR2 SYDVKM.

The CDR3 protein is CAWSSGGTGKQETQYF. The DNA of the CDR3 is TGTGCCTGGAGTTCCGGTGGGACAGGAAAACAAGAGACCCAGTACTTC. The rearrangement links TRBV30 to TRBJ2-5; 8 positions match TRBD1. J lost 2 bases, V lost 2 bases, and 10 bases had no gene match. Germline CDR1 and CDR2: GTSNPN and SVGIG (reference sequence). The CDR3 consists of 16 residues.

This clone appeared a single time. The rearrangement links TRBV6-4 to TRBJ2-1; weak D call: TRBD2 (6 bases). CDR3 size: 16 residues. Germline assignment: CDR1 MRHNA and CDR2 SNTAGT. V lost 2 bases and J 4 bases, leaving 15 bases between the germline ends. As DNA, the CDR3 is TGTGCCAGCAGTGACGTAAAAGGTCGGGGGTACAATGAGCAGTTCTTC. It codes for CASSDVKGRGYNEQFF.

Note on this clone: Other DNA sequences within the sample encode an identical CDR3. The gene calls are TRBV5-6 and TRBJ2-2; D is unclear. Germline CDR1 and CDR2: SGHDT and YYEEEE. Trimming stripped 4 bases from V and 8 bases from J, with 9 bases between. The CDR3 loop spans 12 amino acids. The CDR3 loop is CASSLPPGELFF. The CDR3 DNA follows: TGTGCCAGCAGCCTCCCCCCTGGGGAGCTGTTTTTT.

This rearrangement joins TRBV7-9 to TRBJ2-7, with D possibly called TRBD1 or TRBD2 (5 bases each). The CDR3 length is 14 residues. From germline, CDR1 is SEHNR and CDR2 FQNEAQ (reference sequence). The V gene lost 1 base and the J gene lost 3 bases, with 10 bases spanning the gap. The CDR3 sequence: CASSLVEGNYEQYF. The CDR3 bases are TGTGCCAGCAGCTTAGTTGAGGGGAACTACGAGCAGTACTTC.

J is TRBJ2-7 and V is TRBV15; tentatively, D is TRBD1 (6 bases). The V end lost 8 bases, the J end lost 2 bases, and 16 bases lay between the germline ends. Germline-derived CDR1 and CDR2 are LNHNV and YYDKDF (reference sequence). The CDR3 is 14 residues long. CDR3 loop: CATRERGGTYEQYF. For the CDR3, the DNA is TGTGCCACCCGCGAAAGAGGGGGAACCTACGAGCAGTACTTC.

The chain uses TRBV5-1 and TRBJ2-7; 9 bases are a match to TRBD1. Germline V gene lookup returns CDR1 SGHRS and CDR2 YFSETQ. V dropped 4 bases and J dropped 5; count of bases not matched to a gene: 13. This CDR3 contains 16 residues. The chain's CDR3 is CASSRTGQGRVHEQYF. In nucleotides, the CDR3 is TGCGCCAGCAGCCGAACAGGACAGGGGCGGGTCCACGAGCAGTACTTC.

The V gene is TRBV7-8, the J gene TRBJ2-5; D remains ambiguous. With 6 bases removed from V and 7 bases from J, the gap between germline ends came to 15 bases. This CDR3 has 13 residues. Looked up from germline, CDR1 is SGHVS and CDR2 is FQNEAQ. CDR3 region: CASSPEMMGTQYF. The CDR3 nucleotides read TGTGCCAGCAGTCCAGAGATGATGGGGACCCAGTACTTC.

This chain joins TRBV12-5 and TRBJ1-1; D may be TRBD1 (5 bases). Germline assignment: CDR1 LGHNT and CDR2 FRNRAP. Between the trimmed V and J ends, which lost 6 bases and 4 bases, there was a span of 12 bases. This CDR3 contains 13 residues. The CDR3 DNA sequence: TGTGCTAGTGGCTGGGGGGAGGGCACTGAAGCTTTCTTT. Protein sequence: CASGWGEGTEAFF.

For this clone: The same CDR3 also results from other DNA sequences found in this sample. This rearrangement joins TRBV28 to TRBJ2-2; TRBD1 matches 10 bases. V shed 5 bases and J 5 bases; nucleotides not matched to a gene: 5. The CDR3 has 15 amino acids. Germline-derived CDR1 and CDR2 are MDHEN and SYDVKM. DNA for the CDR3: TGTGCCAGCAGTCCGACAGGGGGCCGGACCGGGGAGCTGTTTTTT. Encoded protein: CASSPTGGRTGELFF. The full variable domain, rest sourced from reference TRBV28 and TRBJ2-2, is DVKVTQSSRYLVKRTGEKVFLECVQDMDHENMFWYRQDPGLGLRLIYFSYDVKMKEKGDIPEGYSVSREKKERFSLILESASTNQTSMYLCASSPTGGRTGELFFGEGSRLTVL.

The genes are TRBV13 and TRBJ2-3; 9 bases agree with TRBD2. The CDR3 consists of 18 residues. The junction had 7 bases not matched to a gene; V was cut back by 0 bases and J by 0 bases. The germline gives CDR1 PRHDT, CDR2 FYEKMQ (reference sequence). CDR3 residues: CASSLGGLAGVSTDTQYF. Here the CDR3 DNA reads TGTGCCAGCAGCTTAGGGGGATTAGCGGGAGTAAGCACAGATACGCAGTATTTT.

This clone was detected only once. V is TRBV11-2 and J is TRBJ1-4; 8 bases match TRBD1. V lost 4 bases and J lost 5; bases outside the gene matches: 6. This CDR3 contains 15 residues. Germline V gene data show CDR1 as SGHAT and CDR2 as FQNNGV. This chain's CDR3 is CASSSLRDRNEKLFF. The CDR3 nucleotides read TGTGCCAGCAGCTCACTCCGGGACAGGAATGAAAAACTGTTTTTT.

In this sample, this clone turned up a few times. The sample has other DNA sequences that encode this CDR3 too. The chain joins TRBV19 to TRBJ2-7; tentative D call: TRBD2 (5 bases). The ends were cut back, 5 bases at V and 4 bases at J, with 9 bases in the middle. The CDR3 runs 12 residues. Per the germline V gene, CDR1 is LNHDA and CDR2 is SQIVND (reference sequence). CDR3 protein: CASSLRGYEQYF. The CDR3 DNA reads as TGTGCCAGTAGTCTCCGAGGGTACGAGCAGTACTTC. Full variable domain (remainder filled in from reference TRBV19 and TRBJ2-7): DGGITQSPKYLFRKEGQNVTLSCEQNLNHDAMYWYRQDPGQGLRLIYYSQIVNDFQKGDIAEGYSVSREKKESFPLTVTSAQKNPTAFYLCASSLRGYEQYFGPGTRLTVT.

A word on this clone: Different DNA sequences within this sample yield the same CDR3. This sequence joins TRBV4-1 and TRBJ2-7, with TRBD2 matching over 8 bases. Germline lookup yields CDR1 MGHRA and CDR2 YSYEKL. The ends lost 0 bases at V and 1 base at J; junction bases unmatched: 2. The CDR3 runs to 15 residues. The CDR3 sequence is CASSQDPGGSYEQYF. Here the CDR3 DNA reads TGCGCCAGCAGCCAAGACCCGGGGGGGTCCTACGAGCAGTACTTC.

The chain carries TRBV27 and TRBJ1-1; no definite D call. Germline CDR1 and CDR2: MNHEY and SMNVEV (reference sequence). The V end lost 4 bases, the J end lost 7 bases, and 13 bases lay between the germline ends. The CDR3 covers 13 residues. CDR3 protein: CASSWGGVGEAFF. The DNA for the CDR3 is TGTGCCAGCAGTTGGGGTGGGGTTGGTGAAGCTTTCTTT.

The chain has TRBV10-3 and TRBJ1-3; no firm D call. Trimming left V 3 bases short and J 0 bases short, with 12 bases between. The germline V gene has CDR1 ENHRY and CDR2 SYGVKD. This CDR3 comprises 16 residues. CDR3 in DNA: TGTGCCATCAGTGACATCCGGGGTAGCTCTGGAAACACCATATATTTT. It specifies CAISDIRGSSGNTIYF.

Concerning this clone: At the DNA level, this CDR3 is encoded by other sequences in the same sample as well. In DNA, the CDR3 is TGTGCCAGCAGCTTAGGCGTTGAGCAGTTCTTC. Translating gives CASSLGVEQFF. This rearrangement joins TRBV5-6 to TRBJ2-1; D remains unclear. The CDR3 runs to 11 residues. From germline, CDR1 is SGHDT and CDR2 YYEEEE. V was clipped by 2 bases and J by 9 bases, with 6 bases between them. The entire variable domain, with the rest obtained from reference TRBV5-6 and TRBJ2-1, is as follows: DAGVTQSPTHLIKTRGQQVTLRCSPKSGHDTVSWYQQALGQGPQFIFQYYEEEERQRGNFPDRFSGHQFPNYSSELNVNALLLGDSALYLCASSLGVEQFFGPGTRLTVL.

The V call is TRBV19, the J call TRBJ2-3, with 7 bases that match TRBD1. There are 15 residues in the CDR3. The junction had 3 bases not matched to a gene; V was cut back by 1 base and J by 2 bases. From germline, CDR1 is LNHDA and CDR2 SQIVND (reference sequence). Here the CDR3 reads CASSIGQGYTDTQYF. The DNA for the CDR3 is TGTGCCAGTAGTATAGGACAGGGTTACACAGATACGCAGTATTTT. The whole variable domain, filled in from reference TRBV19 and TRBJ2-3, reads DGGITQSPKYLFRKEGQNVTLSCEQNLNHDAMYWYRQDPGQGLRLIYYSQIVNDFQKGDIAEGYSVSREKKESFPLTVTSAQKNPTAFYLCASSIGQGYTDTQYFGPGTRLTVL.

This clone has just one count. This sample includes further DNA sequences coding for the same CDR3. The rearrangement links TRBV9 to TRBJ2-7, with D perhaps TRBD1 (5 bases). Between the trimmed V and J ends, which lost 2 bases and 3 bases, there was a span of 9 bases. This CDR3 spans 13 amino acids. Germline V CDR1 and CDR2: SGDLS, YYNGEE. The CDR3 loop is CASSVGQHYEQYF. The CDR3 bases are TGTGCCAGCAGCGTGGGGCAGCACTACGAGCAGTACTTC.

About this clone itself: Within the sample, other DNA sequences also encode this same CDR3. The V call is TRBV28, the J call TRBJ1-1; D is possibly TRBD1 (6 bases). The germline V and J ends were trimmed by 2 bases and 4 bases, with 8 bases remaining between them. Germline CDR1 is MDHEN and CDR2 is SYDVKM. This CDR3 has 13 amino acids. CDR3 loop: CASSLTGSTEAFF. In DNA, the CDR3 is TGTGCCAGCAGTTTAACAGGGTCCACTGAAGCTTTCTTT.

This clone showed up just a few times. This chain connects TRBV2 to TRBJ1-1; D uncertain. Trimming pared 6 bases from V and 6 bases from J, leaving 8 bases between. This CDR3 is 11 amino acids long. Looked up from germline, CDR1 is SNHLY and CDR2 is FYNNEI. CDR3 sequence reads: CASSDVPEAFF. The CDR3 DNA reads as TGTGCCAGCAGCGATGTGCCTGAAGCTTTCTTT.

The chain carries TRBV9 and TRBJ1-1; TRBD1 aligns across 8 bases. Germline CDR1 is SGDLS and CDR2 is YYNGEE. There are 14 residues in the CDR3. V gave up 0 bases and J gave up 7 bases; unmatched junction bases: 5. The CDR3 DNA follows: TGTGCCAGCAGCGTAGTCCAGGGGGCAAATGAAGCTTTCTTT. It codes for CASSVVQGANEAFF.

The chain joins TRBV2 to TRBJ2-7; a possible D gene is TRBD1 (5 bases). The length of the CDR3 is 13 residues. Germline loops: CDR1 SNHLY, CDR2 FYNNEI. V was trimmed by 7 bases and J by 2 bases, leaving 12 bases between them. CDR3 in amino acids: CASKETDPYEQYF. The CDR3 coding sequence is TGTGCCAGCAAGGAGACAGACCCCTACGAGCAGTACTTC.

The rearrangement links TRBV15 to TRBJ2-7, with 10 bases matching TRBD2. Germline lookup yields CDR1 LNHNV and CDR2 YYDKDF (reference sequence). V was pared by 3 bases and J by 7 bases, with 9 bases of the junction left unmatched. The CDR3 totals 15 residues. The CDR3 nucleotides are TGTGCCACCAGCAGCCCTAGCGGGAGCGTAGGGGAGCAGTACTTC. Amino acids: CATSSPSGSVGEQYF.